This note documents a single T cell receptor (beta chain) sequence. This clonotype was counted ten times or more. The antigen it binds to is not known. Base qualities are not recorded, but no much larger clone differs from it by a single base. The sample belongs to a study of blood T cells in healthy people across ages (dated by TCRdb to between 2014 and 2017). Context from the whole study: In model experiments, template switching captured roughly one uniquely barcoded TCR beta cDNA molecule for every two T cells. Four age groups were formed from the donors: young (average about 17 years), middle-aged (approximately 42), aged (roughly 58) and long-lived (around 80). For two donors (one aged 18 to 29 and one aged 80 or older), the study analyzed two additional independent replicas of 1 million unique cDNA reads from the same blood draw. Age-related changes in TCR beta repertoire diversity were measured in the study by deep sequencing normalized with unique cDNA molecular identifiers. On the study overall, not on this receptor specifically: Since profiling was done on bulk unsorted PBMCs, naive and antigen-experienced compartments could not be conclusively compared. The percentage of naive T cells measured by flow cytometry correlated strongly with observed TCR beta diversity. As age increased, observed TCR beta diversity per million T cells dropped in a roughly linear way, and a significant reduction was already evident by age about 40. Donor CMV infection status was unknown, potentially confounding age-related changes in expanded clonotypes. Compared with the aged group, more naive CD4+ T cells, fewer expanded clones and increased TCR diversity were shown by the long-lived group, suggesting age selection. Total diversity estimates from one million sequenced T cells were considered lower bounds and underestimates.

Donors were under 40 systemically healthy Caucasian individuals from Russia aged roughly 6 to 90 years. Each donor gave ten milliliters of peripheral blood, drawn into EDTA-treated Vacutainer tubes. Ficoll-Paque density-gradient centrifugation was used to isolate PBMCs, with at least 7 million obtained per sample. Trizol reagent was used to extract total RNA from PBMCs, with at least 5.5 micrograms per sample. Naive CD45RAhigh/CD27high T cell percentages were measured by flow cytometry on a PBMC aliquot from every donor. The library was prepared using 5' RACE. TCRdb lists the instrument as Illumina HiSeq 2500. A second PCR of about 7 to 12 cycles was performed with a sample-barcoded 5' primer and a J-beta primer mix. Each TCR beta cDNA molecule received a unique molecular identifier from a template-switch 5' adaptor carrying 12 random nucleotides. At least 3 million CDR3-containing paired-end reads were obtained from each sample. The Mint cDNA synthesis kit, primed by a TRBC-specific oligonucleotide, was used to synthesize first-strand cDNA from all RNA. All cDNA was treated with uracil-DNA glycosylase and then went through a first 18-cycle PCR with the universal primers M1SS and BC2_uni_R. As for how the authors treated the data: For normalization, 1 million high-quality reads were randomly selected from each sample, with every read carrying a distinct molecular identifier. Instead of being binned into consensus sequences, reads that shared molecular identifiers were thrown out. CDR3 identification, clonotype clustering and error correction used MiTCR with a Q25 quality threshold and the strictest error-elimination algorithm. A nonparametric unseen species model using Euler transformation provided a lower-bound estimate of total TCR beta diversity. TCRdb cleaned the public reads at Q25 with fastp, built clones with MiXCR and kept in-frame beta chains. Identical CDR3 proteins give one entry, which carries the most common genes and DNA. TCRdb, not the authors, supplied the V and J calls. The sample has hundreds of thousands of distinct CDR3 sequences on record, 24% of them singletons. In total, the top ten clones hold around 10% of the sample.

The junction carries 14 bases between V and J, which are trimmed by 5 bases and 7 bases respectively. The CDR3 numbers 13 residues from cysteine through phenylalanine. Only the CDR3 DNA is retained, 39 bases long and in frame from the first base. From a lookup of the germline V gene, CDR1 and CDR2 are MDHEN and SYDVKM. The same data also went into a second study, on T cells of mothers and their children. The second investigation adds: Nine systemically healthy Caucasian individuals, comprising three mothers and their six children, were included as donors. cDNA synthesis used all of the extracted RNA, with approximately 1.4 ug of RNA in each 15 ul reaction. In the second PCR, the M1S primer introduced both the sample barcodes and 2-4 random nucleotides. Each mother yielded over 8.5 million TCR beta CDR3 reads and each child 2.5 million to 3.5 million reads. TCR recombination output is similarly shaped by thymic selection in related and unrelated pairs, with a minor effect exerted by inherited differences. Related mother-child pairs always showed normalized repertoire overlap that was slightly higher than in unrelated mother-child pairs, though the difference was never significant. No persistent microchimeric T cell clones were detected, at a sensitivity of roughly 96 clones per million clonotypes. To look for features that set related mother-child pairs apart from unrelated individuals, the researchers ran deep NGS to compare the TCR beta repertoires of mothers and children. The mean age was around 40 +/- 4 years for the mothers and about 12 +/- 4 years for the children. After adapter ligation with NEBNext reagents, the libraries were sequenced on Illumina HiSeq 2000 with 100+100 nt paired-end reads. Mother and child libraries were prepared a month apart and sequenced in separate runs to prevent cross-contamination. Between roughly 500,000 and 2,300,000 distinct TCR beta clonotypes were identified per donor. Naive TCR beta clonotypes were estimated from low-frequency clonotypes matched to each donor's FACS-determined naive share, without sorting.

The TCR comes from a boy between 10 and 17 years old in good health. What was sequenced was blood. The V and J segments used are TRBV28 and TRBJ2-5, and perhaps TRBD1 as D gene, on 5 matching bases. The bases are TGTGCCAGCAGTACCGACAGCTTGGGGACCCAGTACTTC. Its protein is CASSTDSLGTQYF. Extended through the reference TRBV28 and TRBJ2-5 proteins, this CDR3 yields the full variable domain: DVKVTQSSRYLVKRTGEKVFLECVQDMDHENMFWYRQDPGLGLRLIYFSYDVKMKEKGDIPEGYSVSREKKERFSLILESASTNQTSMYLCASSTDSLGTQYFGPGTRLLVL.